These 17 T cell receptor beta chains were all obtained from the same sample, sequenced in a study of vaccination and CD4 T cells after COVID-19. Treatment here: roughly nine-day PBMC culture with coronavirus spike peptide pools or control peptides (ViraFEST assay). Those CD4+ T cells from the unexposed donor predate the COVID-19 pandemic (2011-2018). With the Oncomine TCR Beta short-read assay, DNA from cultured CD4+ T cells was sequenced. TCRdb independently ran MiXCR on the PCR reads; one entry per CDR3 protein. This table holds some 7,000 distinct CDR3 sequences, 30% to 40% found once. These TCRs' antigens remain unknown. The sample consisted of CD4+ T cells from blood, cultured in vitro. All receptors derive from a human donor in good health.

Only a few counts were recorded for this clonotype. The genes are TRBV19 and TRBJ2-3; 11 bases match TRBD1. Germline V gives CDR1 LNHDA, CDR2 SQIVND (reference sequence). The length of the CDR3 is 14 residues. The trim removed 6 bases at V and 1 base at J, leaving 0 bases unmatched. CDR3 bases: TGTGCCAGTAGGGACAGGGGGCGCACAGATACGCAGTATTTT. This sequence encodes CASRDRGRTDTQYF. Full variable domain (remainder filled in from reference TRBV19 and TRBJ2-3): DGGITQSPKYLFRKEGQNVTLSCEQNLNHDAMYWYRQDPGQGLRLIYYSQIVNDFQKGDIAEGYSVSREKKESFPLTVTSAQKNPTAFYLCASRDRGRTDTQYFGPGTRLTVL.

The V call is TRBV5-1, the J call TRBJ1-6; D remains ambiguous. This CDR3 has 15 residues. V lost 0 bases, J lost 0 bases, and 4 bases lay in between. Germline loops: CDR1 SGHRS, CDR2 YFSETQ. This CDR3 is CASSLGSSYNSPLHF. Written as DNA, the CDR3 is TGCGCCAGCAGCTTGGGGAGCTCCTATAATTCACCCCTCCACTTT.

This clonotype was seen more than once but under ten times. The CDR3 loop is CASSPSGAPYEQYF. CDR3 bases: TGTGCCAGCAGCCCCTCCGGGGCGCCCTACGAGCAGTACTTC. The V and J genes are TRBV9 and TRBJ2-7; tentatively, D is TRBD1 or TRBD2 (5 bases each). Looked up from germline, CDR1 is SGDLS and CDR2 is YYNGEE. The CDR3 is made up of 14 amino acids. The V end lost 4 bases, the J end lost 2 bases, and 13 bases lay between the germline ends.

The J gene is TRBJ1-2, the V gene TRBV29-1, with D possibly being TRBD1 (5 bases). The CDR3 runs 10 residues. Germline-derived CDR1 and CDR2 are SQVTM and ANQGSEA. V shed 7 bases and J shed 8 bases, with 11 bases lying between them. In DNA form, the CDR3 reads TGCAGCGCCGGGGGGGGAGGCTACACCTTC. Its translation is CSAGGGGYTF.

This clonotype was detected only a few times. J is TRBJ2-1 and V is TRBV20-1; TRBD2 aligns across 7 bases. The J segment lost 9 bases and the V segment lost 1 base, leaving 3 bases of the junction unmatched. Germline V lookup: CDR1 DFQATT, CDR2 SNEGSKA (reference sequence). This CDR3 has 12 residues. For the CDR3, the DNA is TGCAGTGCTAGAGTGGGAGGGTTTGAGCAGTTCTTC. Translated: CSARVGGFEQFF.

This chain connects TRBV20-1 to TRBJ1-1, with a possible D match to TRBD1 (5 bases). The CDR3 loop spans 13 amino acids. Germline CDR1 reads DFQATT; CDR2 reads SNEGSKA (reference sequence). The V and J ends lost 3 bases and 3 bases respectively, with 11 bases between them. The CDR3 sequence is CSARRQLDTEAFF. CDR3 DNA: TGCAGTGCTAGGCGACAGTTAGACACTGAAGCTTTCTTT.

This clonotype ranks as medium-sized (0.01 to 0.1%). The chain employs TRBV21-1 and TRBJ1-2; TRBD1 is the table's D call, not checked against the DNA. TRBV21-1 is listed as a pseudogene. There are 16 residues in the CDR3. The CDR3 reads CASSFQLQGEVGGYTF. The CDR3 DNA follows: TGTGCCAGCAGCTTTCAACTCCAGGGAGAGGTTGGTGGCTACACCTTC.

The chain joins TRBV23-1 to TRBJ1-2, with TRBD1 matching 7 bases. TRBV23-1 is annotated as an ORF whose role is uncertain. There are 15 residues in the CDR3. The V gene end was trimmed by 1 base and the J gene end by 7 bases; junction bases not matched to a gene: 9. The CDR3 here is CASSQLGRGFFGYTF. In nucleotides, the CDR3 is TGCGCCAGCAGTCAATTGGGCAGGGGGTTTTTTGGCTACACCTTC.

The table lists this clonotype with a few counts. The CDR3 loop is CSALALGTGGLYGYTF. CDR3 DNA: TGCAGCGCATTGGCCCTCGGGACAGGAGGACTCTATGGCTACACCTTC. The genes are TRBV29-1 and TRBJ1-2, with TRBD1 matching over 8 bases. The CDR3 is made up of 16 amino acids. The germline V gene has CDR1 SQVTM and CDR2 ANQGSEA. Trimming took 7 bases from V and 4 from J; bases not matched to a gene: 17.

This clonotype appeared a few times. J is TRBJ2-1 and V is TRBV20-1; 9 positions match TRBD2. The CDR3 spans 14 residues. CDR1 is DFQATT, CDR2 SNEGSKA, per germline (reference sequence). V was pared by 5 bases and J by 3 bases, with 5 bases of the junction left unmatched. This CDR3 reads CSAFSGGGYNEQFF. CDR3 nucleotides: TGCAGTGCTTTTAGCGGGGGAGGCTACAATGAGCAGTTCTTC.

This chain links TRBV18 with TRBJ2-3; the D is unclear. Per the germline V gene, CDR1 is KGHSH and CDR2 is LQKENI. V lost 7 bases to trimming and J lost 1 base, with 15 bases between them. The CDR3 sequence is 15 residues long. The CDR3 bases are TGTGCCAGCTTCACTGGGGAAGGGCGCACAGATACGCAGTATTTT. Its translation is CASFTGEGRTDTQYF.

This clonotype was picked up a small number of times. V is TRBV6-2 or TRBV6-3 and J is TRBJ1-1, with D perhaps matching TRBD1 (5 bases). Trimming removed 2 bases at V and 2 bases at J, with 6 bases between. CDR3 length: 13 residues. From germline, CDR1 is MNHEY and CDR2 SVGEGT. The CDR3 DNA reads TGTGCCAGCAGTTACCGGGACAACACTGAAGCTTTCTTT. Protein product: CASSYRDNTEAFF.

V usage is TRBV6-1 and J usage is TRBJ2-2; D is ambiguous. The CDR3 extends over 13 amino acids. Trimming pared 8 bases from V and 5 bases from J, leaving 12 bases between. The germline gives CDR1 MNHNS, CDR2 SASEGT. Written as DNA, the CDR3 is TGTGCCAGCCTTACCCCCGGGACCGGGGAGCTGTTTTTT. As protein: CASLTPGTGELFF.

The CDR3 DNA is TGTGCCAGCAGTTTATCCAGCTCGGGTAGCGGGGTCTCGAACAATGAGCAGTTCTTC. This gives the protein CASSLSSSGSGVSNNEQFF. V gene TRBV27 combines with J gene TRBJ2-1; 8 bases match TRBD2. This CDR3 comprises 19 residues. The V gene end was trimmed by 0 bases and the J gene end by 5 bases; junction bases not matched to a gene: 15. The germline V gene has CDR1 MNHEY and CDR2 SMNVEV (reference sequence).

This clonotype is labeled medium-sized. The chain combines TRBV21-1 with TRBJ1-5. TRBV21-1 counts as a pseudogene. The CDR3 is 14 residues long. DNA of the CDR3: TGTGCCAGCAGCCCAGGGGGAGGGCCCGTGCCCCAGCATTTT. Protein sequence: CASSPGGGPVPQHF.

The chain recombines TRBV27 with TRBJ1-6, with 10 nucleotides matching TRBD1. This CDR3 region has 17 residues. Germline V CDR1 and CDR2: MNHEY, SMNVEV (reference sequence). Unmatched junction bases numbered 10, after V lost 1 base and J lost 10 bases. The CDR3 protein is CASSLWGQGRGDSPLHF. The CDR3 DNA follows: TGTGCCAGCAGTTTATGGGGACAGGGGAGGGGAGACTCACCCCTCCACTTT.

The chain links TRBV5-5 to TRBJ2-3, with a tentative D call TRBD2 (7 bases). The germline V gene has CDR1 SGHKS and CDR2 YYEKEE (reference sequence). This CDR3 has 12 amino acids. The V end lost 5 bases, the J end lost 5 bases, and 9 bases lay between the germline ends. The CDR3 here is CASRRGGDTQYF. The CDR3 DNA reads TGTGCCAGCAGGAGGGGGGGAGATACGCAGTATTTT.